This entry lists 19 T cell receptor beta chains sequenced from one sample in a study of T cell repertoires in cytomegalovirus infection. The antigens these receptors bind are not known. Using its own MiXCR run on the reads, TCRdb lists one record per CDR3 protein. The table lists around 570,000 distinct CDR3 sequences, approximately 40% of them singletons. The sample here was cultured PBMCs, taken from culture after CMV antigen stimulation. The receptors derive from a human donor in good health (CMV status not recorded). Some clones in this sample may be carry-over from other donors' samples.

The V gene is TRBV2, the J gene TRBJ2-1, with unresolved D. Germline V gene data show CDR1 as SNHLY and CDR2 as FYNNEI. V lost 2 bases, J lost 7 bases, and 18 bases lay in between. The CDR3 extends over 16 amino acids. This CDR3 reads CASSETRVLPMNEQFF. The CDR3 DNA reads TGTGCCAGCAGTGAAACGAGAGTCTTACCTATGAATGAGCAGTTCTTC.

The genes are TRBV11-2 and TRBJ1-6; a possible D gene is TRBD1 (5 bases). Germline V gene sequence: CDR1 SGHAT, CDR2 FQNNGV. Trimming took 5 bases from V and 12 from J, leaving 17 bases between them. This CDR3 comprises 14 residues. The chain's CDR3 is CASSPGSPTRPLHF. In DNA form, the CDR3 reads TGTGCCAGCAGCCCAGGGAGCCCCACGAGACCCCTCCACTTT.

This clonotype was observed a handful of times. The CDR3 DNA reads as TGTGCCAGCAGTATGCAAGGCTCCTCGAGGGCCGAGCAGTACTTC. Protein product: CASSMQGSSRAEQYF. The chain couples TRBV27 to TRBJ2-7, with a weak D call TRBD2 (5 bases). CDR1 and CDR2 (germline): MNHEY, SMNVEV (reference sequence). This CDR3 has 15 residues. The ends were cut back, 5 bases at V and 6 bases at J, with 20 bases in the middle.

This clonotype was seen more than once but under ten times. The V gene is TRBV7-2, the J gene TRBJ2-3; 7 nucleotides line up with TRBD1. The CDR3 is made up of 16 amino acids. Germline lookup yields CDR1 SGHTA and CDR2 FQGNSA. Germline trimming cut 5 bases from V and 0 bases from J; bases unmatched to any gene: 8. The CDR3 coding sequence is TGTGCCAGCAGCCGGACAGGTCCCGGGAGCACAGATACGCAGTATTTT. Translating it yields CASSRTGPGSTDTQYF.

The J gene is TRBJ2-6, the V gene TRBV11-2, with D perhaps being TRBD1 or TRBD2 (7 bases each). The CDR3 sequence is 19 residues long. Trimming shortened V by 4 bases and J by 2 bases, and 21 bases separated the two germline ends. The germline V gene has CDR1 SGHAT and CDR2 FQNNGV. The CDR3 DNA follows: TGTGCCAGCAGCTCGGGGAGGGGGCGCAGGGAGGCTGGGGCCAACGTCCTGACTTTC. Its translation is CASSSGRGRREAGANVLTF.

The chain uses TRBV7-2 and TRBJ1-5; the D is unclear. This CDR3 is 14 amino acids long. V shed 2 bases and J shed 5 bases, with 10 bases lying between them. Germline V gene sequence: CDR1 SGHTA, CDR2 FQGNSA. CDR3 loop: CASSLSWGDQPQHF. In nucleotides, the CDR3 is TGTGCCAGCAGCTTATCTTGGGGTGATCAGCCCCAGCATTTT.

The chain carries TRBV7-9 and TRBJ1-2; D uncertain. Trimming took 5 bases from V and 4 from J, leaving 11 bases between them. Germline CDR1 SEHNR, CDR2 FQNEAQ (reference sequence). The CDR3 totals 13 residues. The DNA of the CDR3 is TGTGCCAGCAGCCCCCAATGGGCCTATGGCTACACCTTC. Protein: CASSPQWAYGYTF.

V usage is TRBV7-2 and J usage is TRBJ1-1; unclear D gene. The germline V gene encodes CDR1 SGHTA and CDR2 FQGNSA. V lost 0 bases to trimming and J lost 3 bases, with 8 bases between them. There are 14 residues in the CDR3. The CDR3 nucleotides read TGTGCCAGCAGCTTAGCGATCCGGTACACTGAAGCTTTCTTT. Residues: CASSLAIRYTEAFF. Full variable domain (missing parts from reference TRBV7-2 and TRBJ1-1): GAGVSQSPSNKVTEKGKDVELRCDPISGHTALYWYRQSLGQGLEFLIYFQGNSAPDKSGLPSDRFSAERTGGSVSTLTIQRTQQEDSAVYLCASSLAIRYTEAFFGQGTRLTVV.

The V call is TRBV5-5, the J call TRBJ2-3; D gene unclear. Germline loops: CDR1 SGHKS, CDR2 YYEKEE (reference sequence). Trimming pared 0 bases from V and 8 bases from J, leaving 4 bases between. The CDR3 has 11 residues. The CDR3: CASSLDVTQYF. In DNA, the CDR3 is TGTGCCAGCAGCTTGGACGTTACGCAGTATTTT.

The chain carries TRBV7-2 and TRBJ1-3; D call uncertain. Germline V gives CDR1 SGHTA, CDR2 FQGNSA. Trimming left V 1 base short and J 0 bases short, with 7 bases between. The CDR3 spans 15 residues. The chain's CDR3 is CASSLDANSGNTIYF. CDR3 nucleotide sequence: TGTGCCAGCAGCTTAGATGCCAACTCTGGAAACACCATATATTTT.

This clonotype showed up just a few times. V is TRBV4-2 and J is TRBJ2-3; D unclear. Trimming took 1 base from V and 6 from J, leaving 17 bases between them. Germline CDR1 LGHNA, CDR2 YNFKEQ. This CDR3 contains 16 residues. CDR3 protein: CASSQVFQLSSDTQYF. The CDR3 DNA is TGTGCCAGCAGCCAAGTATTTCAGTTATCATCTGATACGCAGTATTTT.

This clonotype has just a few counts. V usage is TRBV12-5 and J usage is TRBJ2-7; TRBD2 agrees at 7 bases. The trim removed 5 bases at V and 0 bases at J, leaving 4 bases unmatched. Germline-derived CDR1 and CDR2 are LGHNT and FRNRAP. This CDR3 is 14 amino acids long. The CDR3 is CASGDGTTSYEQYF. CDR3 coding DNA: TGTGCTAGTGGTGACGGGACTACCTCCTACGAGCAGTACTTC.

The V gene is TRBV6-6, the J gene TRBJ1-4; 9 nucleotides match TRBD1. V gave up 7 bases and J gave up 4 bases; unmatched junction bases: 4. The germline gives CDR1 MNHNY, CDR2 SVGAGI (reference sequence). The CDR3 length is 14 residues. The CDR3: CASNRGQDNEKLFF. The CDR3 DNA reads as TGTGCCAGCAACAGGGGGCAGGATAATGAAAAACTGTTTTTT.

This clonotype has just a few counts. The chain is built from TRBV6-6 and TRBJ1-3, with D maybe TRBD1 (6 bases). The CDR3 runs 15 residues. V was clipped by 5 bases and J by 0 bases, with 11 bases between them. Germline V lookup: CDR1 MNHNY, CDR2 SVGAGI (reference sequence). CDR3 coding DNA: TGTGCCAGCAGTGCGGGGGCGAGCTCTGGAAACACCATATATTTT. It codes for CASSAGASSGNTIYF.

This clonotype occurred a few times. CDR3 coding DNA: TGTGCCAGCAGTCAAGCGGGAGGCTACTTCTCCTACGAGCAGTACTTC. It codes for CASSQAGGYFSYEQYF. The rearrangement joins TRBV7-2 to TRBJ2-7; 9 bases line up with TRBD2. The CDR3 runs 16 residues. The V gene's germline CDR1 is SGHTA and CDR2 FQGNSA. The ends lost 6 bases at V and 0 bases at J; junction bases unmatched: 9.

The chain has TRBV7-9 and TRBJ2-3, with 7 bases matching TRBD1. V lost 6 bases, J lost 11 bases, and 8 bases stayed unmatched. The CDR3 runs to 12 residues. Germline V CDR1 and CDR2: SEHNR, FQNEAQ (reference sequence). The CDR3: CASSQPPGGQYF. In DNA form, the CDR3 reads TGTGCCAGCAGTCAGCCCCCAGGGGGGCAGTATTTT.

In its sample, this clonotype was seen a few times. The genes are TRBV7-6 and TRBJ1-2; D call uncertain. The germline V gene encodes CDR1 SGHVS and CDR2 FNYEAQ. The length of the CDR3 is 11 residues. Trimming cost V 4 bases and J 6 bases, with 6 bases left between them. In DNA form, the CDR3 reads TGTGCCAGCAGCTACGCGGATGGCTACACCTTC. Its translation is CASSYADGYTF.

The chain joins TRBV6-1 to TRBJ2-7, with a weak D call TRBD1 (6 bases). The CDR3 sequence is 12 residues long. CDR1 and CDR2 from the germline V gene are MNHNS and SASEGT. V was clipped by 6 bases and J by 6 bases, with 12 bases between them. For the CDR3, the DNA is TGTGCCAGCAGGACGGGGACAACCGAGCAGTACTTC. The encoded protein is CASRTGTTEQYF.

V gene TRBV11-3 combines with J gene TRBJ1-5, with TRBD1 matching 9 bases. V lost 1 base to trimming and J lost 0 bases; unmatched junction nucleotides: 7. Germline V lookup: CDR1 SGHNT, CDR2 YENEEA. The CDR3 is 18 amino acids. The CDR3 loop reads CASSLAGQGPPSNQPQHF. CDR3 bases: TGTGCCAGCAGCTTAGCGGGACAGGGACCCCCTAGCAATCAGCCCCAGCATTTT.